The 31 T cell receptor beta chains reported below all come from one sample, sequenced in a study of cytomegalovirus exposure and HLA in healthy donors. PCR was performed using 60 Vbeta and 13 Jbeta primers. Measured with immunoSEQ multiplex PCR; TCRdb has only the in-frame clones, and not every one. There are approximately 140,000 clones in the sample; about three quarters occur only once, and roughly 1.8% lies in the top ten. The sequenced sample was PBMCs. The receptor set was obtained from a woman aged 40 to 50 in good health and CMV-seronegative.

V usage is TRBV7-8 and J usage is TRBJ2-7; 11 bases match TRBD1. Trimming at V came to 1 base and at J to 2 bases, leaving 1 base not matched to a gene. This CDR3 region has 15 residues. Per germline, CDR1 SGHVS and CDR2 FQNEAQ. The CDR3 protein is CASSLGGQGAYEQYF. The CDR3 coding sequence is TGTGCCAGCAGCTTAGGGGGACAGGGGGCCTACGAGCAGTACTTC.

The chain employs TRBV11-2 and TRBJ2-5, with 15 bases aligning to TRBD2. The V gene end was trimmed by 5 bases and the J gene end by 7 bases; junction bases not matched to a gene: 8. The germline gives CDR1 SGHAT, CDR2 FQNNGV. The CDR3 extends over 16 amino acids. CDR3 DNA sequence: TGTGCCAGCAGCACTTGGACTAGCGGGGGGGAAGGGACCCAGTACTTC. Translated: CASSTWTSGGEGTQYF. Filled out from reference TRBV11-2 and TRBJ2-5, the complete variable domain reads EAGVAQSPRYKIIEKRQSVAFWCNPISGHATLYWYQQILGQGPKLLIQFQNNGVVDDSQLPKDRFSAERLKGVDSTLKIQPAKLEDSAVYLCASSTWTSGGEGTQYFGPGTRLLVL.

V is TRBV27 and J is TRBJ2-1, with TRBD1 matching over 9 bases. Germline loops: CDR1 MNHEY, CDR2 SMNVEV (reference sequence). Trimming cost V 6 bases and J 7 bases; bases outside gene matches: 13. The CDR3 runs to 16 residues. Written as DNA, the CDR3 is TGTGCCAGCAGCATACTCTCGGGACAGGGTGGGAATGAGCAGTTCTTC. This gives the protein CASSILSGQGGNEQFF.

This chain connects TRBV6-5 to TRBJ2-7, with 10 bases that match TRBD1. Germline CDR1 is MNHEY and CDR2 is SVGAGI. The CDR3 runs to 16 residues. J lost 5 bases, V lost 2 bases, and 9 bases had no gene match. The CDR3 protein is CASSYLPGQGTNEQYF. The CDR3 DNA reads TGTGCCAGCAGTTACCTCCCGGGACAGGGGACGAACGAGCAGTACTTC.

CDR3 amino acids: CASSLNQATDTQYF. In nucleotides, the CDR3 is TGCGCCAGCAGCTTGAACCAAGCCACAGATACGCAGTATTTT. The V call is TRBV5-1, the J call TRBJ2-3; D remains ambiguous. CDR3 length: 14 amino acids. V was cut by 1 base and J by 2 bases, with 8 bases left in between. Germline-derived CDR1 and CDR2 are SGHRS and YFSETQ.

The rearrangement uses TRBV7-2 and TRBJ1-2; possibly TRBD1 for D (6 bases). This CDR3 region has 15 residues. CDR1 is SGHTA and CDR2 is FQGNSA in the germline V gene. Between the trimmed V and J ends, which lost 5 bases and 12 bases, there was a span of 25 bases. The CDR3 bases are TGTGCCAGCAGCCGAGGCGGGGGCGCCGTTATTAAGAACACCTTC. This encodes CASSRGGGAVIKNTF.

This clone was picked up one time. The V and J genes are TRBV7-8 and TRBJ2-2; 7 bases align to TRBD2. The CDR3 has 16 residues. Unmatched junction bases numbered 5, after V lost 4 bases and J lost 0 bases. Germline V gene lookup returns CDR1 SGHVS and CDR2 FQNEAQ. The CDR3 DNA is TGTGCCAGCAGCTCTCGGGGAGGGACGAACACCGGGGAGCTGTTTTTT. Its translation is CASSSRGGTNTGELFF. Variable domain in full (rest from reference TRBV7-8 and TRBJ2-2): GAGVSQSPRYKVAKRGQDVALRCDPISGHVSLFWYQQALGQGPEFLTYFQNEAQLDKSGLPSDRFFAERPEGSVSTLKIQRTQQEDSAVYLCASSSRGGTNTGELFFGEGSRLTVL.

The DNA for the CDR3 is TGTGCCAGCAGTTCCGACTACACAAACATTCAGTACTTC. Translated: CASSSDYTNIQYF. The V gene is TRBV28, the J gene TRBJ2-4, with TRBD2 as a possible D gene (5 bases). The ends were cut back, 4 bases at V and 6 bases at J, with 10 bases in the middle. The V gene's germline CDR1 is MDHEN and CDR2 SYDVKM. The CDR3 covers 13 residues.

The chain couples TRBV28 to TRBJ1-3, with D maybe TRBD1 (5 bases). The CDR3 loop spans 16 amino acids. Trimming left V 8 bases short and J 2 bases short, with 19 bases between. Germline loops: CDR1 MDHEN, CDR2 SYDVKM. CDR3 DNA: TGTGCCAGCGGTTCTGCAGGGACTATAACTGGAAACACCATATATTTT. It specifies CASGSAGTITGNTIYF.

J is TRBJ2-3 and V is TRBV27, with unresolved D. Germline CDR1 is MNHEY and CDR2 is SMNVEV (reference sequence). This CDR3 spans 12 amino acids. Trimming took 5 bases from V and 0 from J, leaving 3 bases between them. As DNA, the CDR3 is TGTGCCAGCAGTCTCAGCACAGATACGCAGTATTTT. Translating it yields CASSLSTDTQYF.

The J gene is TRBJ1-3, the V gene TRBV28, with D possibly matching TRBD1 (6 bases). CDR3 length equals 15 residues. The V gene's germline CDR1 is MDHEN and CDR2 SYDVKM. V was clipped by 6 bases and J by 2 bases, with 14 bases between them. For the CDR3, the DNA is TGTGCCAGCAGGTCGGCCGGGACAACTGGAAACACCATATATTTT. As protein: CASRSAGTTGNTIYF.

This clone was recorded only once. The chain is built from TRBV30 and TRBJ1-3, with no clear D. V dropped 7 bases and J dropped 0 bases, with 10 bases sitting between them. The CDR3 sequence is 13 residues long. Germline loops: CDR1 GTSNPN, CDR2 SVGIG (reference sequence). The CDR3 here is CALSEPSGNTIYF. The DNA for the CDR3 is TGTGCCTTATCGGAGCCCTCTGGAAACACCATATATTTT.

Concerning this clone itself: One end of the junction is discordant with germline, which a read error may explain. The chain has TRBV28 and TRBJ1-2; D is possibly TRBD1 (6 bases). This CDR3 has 14 amino acids. Germline assignment: CDR1 MDHEN and CDR2 SYDVKM. CDR3 coding DNA: TGTGCCAGCAGTTTACCCCAGGGGCGGCATGGCTACATCTTC. Translation: CASSLPQGRHGYIF.

The genes are TRBV30 and TRBJ2-1, with 10 bases identical to TRBD2. The V segment lost 5 bases and the J segment 0 bases; nucleotides outside the gene matches: 7. The CDR3 runs to 16 residues. The germline V gene has CDR1 GTSNPN and CDR2 SVGIG (reference sequence). The CDR3 nucleotides are TGTGCCTGGTCCGAACTAGCGGGGAGCTCCTACAATGAGCAGTTCTTC. Its protein is CAWSELAGSSYNEQFF.

The chain is built from TRBV27 and TRBJ2-3; possibly TRBD2 for D (6 bases). V was cut by 3 bases and J by 5 bases, with 18 bases left in between. The CDR3 is made up of 16 amino acids. Germline V gene sequence: CDR1 MNHEY, CDR2 SMNVEV (reference sequence). CDR3 sequence (DNA): TGTGCCAGCAGTTTGACTAGTGCCGGGTCGATAGATACGCAGTATTTT. Translated: CASSLTSAGSIDTQYF.

In this sample, this clone turned up a few times. The chain couples TRBV29-1 to TRBJ1-2; unclear D gene. The V end was cut by 5 bases, the J end by 7 bases, with 14 bases between. Germline V gives CDR1 SQVTM, CDR2 ANQGSEA. This CDR3 is built from 12 residues. The DNA for the CDR3 is TGCAGCGTTTCGGAGGGAGGAAGTGGCTACACCTTC. It encodes CSVSEGGSGYTF.

The chain combines TRBV6-5 with TRBJ2-2; 8 bases fit TRBD1. This CDR3 comprises 15 residues. Losses at the gene ends were 7 bases for V and 7 bases for J; bases not matched to a gene: 11. Per the germline V gene, CDR1 is MNHEY and CDR2 is SVGAGI. CDR3: CASKSPTGEFGELFF. CDR3 sequence (DNA): TGTGCCAGCAAGAGCCCGACAGGGGAGTTCGGGGAGCTGTTTTTT.

V and J are TRBV19 and TRBJ1-6; 9 bases map to TRBD1. CDR1 and CDR2 (germline): LNHDA, SQIVND (reference sequence). The CDR3 spans 14 residues. V shed 5 bases, J shed 9 bases, and the junction held 5 bases outside the gene matches. CDR3 loop: CASSADRGGSPLHF. The DNA for the CDR3 is TGTGCCAGTAGTGCGGACAGGGGTGGTTCACCCCTCCACTTT.

This clone has a handful of counts. J is TRBJ1-3 and V is TRBV25-1, with a possible D match to TRBD1 (6 bases). V gave up 1 base and J gave up 2 bases, with 12 bases separating them. CDR1 is MGHDK, CDR2 SYGVNS, per germline. CDR3 length: 16 residues. CDR3 sequence: CASSESRGITGNTIYF. The CDR3 region has the DNA TGTGCCAGCAGTGAATCTAGGGGGATCACTGGAAACACCATATATTTT. Looking up the rest from reference TRBV25-1 and TRBJ1-3 gives the full variable domain: EADIYQTPRYLVIGTGKKITLECSQTMGHDKMYWYQQDPGMELHLIHYSYGVNSTEKGDLSSESTVSRIRTEHFPLTLESARPSHTSQYLCASSESRGITGNTIYFGEGSWLTVV.

This clone was counted a single time. CDR3 residues: CASSLLGQGPHQETQYF. The CDR3 DNA follows: TGTGCCAGCAGCCTCCTCGGCCAGGGCCCACACCAAGAGACCCAGTACTTC. V usage is TRBV5-8 and J usage is TRBJ2-5, with D tentatively TRBD1 (5 bases). The ends were cut back, 4 bases at V and 0 bases at J, with 19 bases in the middle. The CDR3 is made up of 17 amino acids. Germline V gene lookup returns CDR1 SGHTS and CDR2 YDEGEE.

The rearrangement links TRBV5-1 to TRBJ2-2; no clear D. Germline-derived CDR1 and CDR2 are SGHRS and YFSETQ. The V and J ends lost 5 bases and 0 bases respectively, with 11 bases between them. This CDR3 spans 15 amino acids. The CDR3 is CASSRKFTNTGELFF. CDR3 coding DNA: TGCGCCAGCAGTAGAAAATTTACGAACACCGGGGAGCTGTTTTTT. The full variable domain, in which reference TRBV5-1 and TRBJ2-2 provide the parts outside the CDR3, is KAGVTQTPRYLIKTRGQQVTLSCSPISGHRSVSWYQQTPGQGLQFLFEYFSETQRNKGNFPGRFSGRQFSNSRSEMNVSTLELGDSALYLCASSRKFTNTGELFFGEGSRLTVL.

About this clone itself: Relative to the germline gene, one junction end is altered; a read error may explain this. The chain has TRBV7-9 and TRBJ1-2; D is unclear. Germline CDR1 and CDR2: SEHNR and FQNEAQ (reference sequence). The CDR3 extends over 12 amino acids. The DNA of the CDR3 is TGTGCCAGCAGCTTAACTGACTACGGCTACACCTTC. Protein: CASSLTDYGYTF.

J is TRBJ1-1 and V is TRBV19, with a possible D match to TRBD1 (5 bases). Germline assignment: CDR1 LNHDA and CDR2 SQIVND (reference sequence). The CDR3 has 16 amino acids. V was clipped by 2 bases and J by 5 bases, with 18 bases between them. The CDR3 coding sequence is TGTGCCAGTAGTATACCAGGATTGAAGGGGTATACTGAAGCTTTCTTT. This codes for CASSIPGLKGYTEAFF. Full variable domain (remainder filled in from reference TRBV19 and TRBJ1-1): DGGITQSPKYLFRKEGQNVTLSCEQNLNHDAMYWYRQDPGQGLRLIYYSQIVNDFQKGDIAEGYSVSREKKESFPLTVTSAQKNPTAFYLCASSIPGLKGYTEAFFGQGTRLTVV.

The V and J genes are TRBV10-3 and TRBJ2-5; 8 positions agree with TRBD1. The CDR3 is 16 residues long. J gave up 5 bases and V 8 bases, and 16 bases lay outside the gene matches. CDR1 and CDR2 (germline): ENHRY, SYGVKD. The CDR3, as DNA: TGTGCCATCGCGTCCGGGGGACAGGTCATCGGGGAGACCCAGTACTTC. Protein: CAIASGGQVIGETQYF.

The V gene is TRBV10-3, the J gene TRBJ1-2; no reliable D call. This CDR3 has 12 residues. Per germline, CDR1 ENHRY and CDR2 SYGVKD. The V end lost 8 bases, the J end lost 8 bases, and 15 bases lay between the germline ends. CDR3 sequence (DNA): TGTGCCATCGGAACCGGGGAGTTCGGCTACACCTTC. It codes for CAIGTGEFGYTF.

The rearrangement uses TRBV5-1 and TRBJ1-4, with D perhaps TRBD1 (5 bases). The germline V gene has CDR1 SGHRS and CDR2 YFSETQ. The CDR3 consists of 14 residues. V was shortened by 3 bases and J by 4 bases, with 10 bases between the two germline ends. CDR3 region: CASSSDTFNEKLFF. DNA for the CDR3: TGCGCCAGCAGCTCGGACACCTTTAATGAAAAACTGTTTTTT. The full variable domain, its missing parts supplied by reference TRBV5-1 and TRBJ1-4, is KAGVTQTPRYLIKTRGQQVTLSCSPISGHRSVSWYQQTPGQGLQFLFEYFSETQRNKGNFPGRFSGRQFSNSRSEMNVSTLELGDSALYLCASSSDTFNEKLFFGSGTQLSVL.

The chain uses TRBV19 and TRBJ2-1; 14 nucleotides match TRBD2. The CDR3 is 16 residues long. V dropped 4 bases and J dropped 8; count of bases not matched to a gene: 7. The germline V gene encodes CDR1 LNHDA and CDR2 SQIVND (reference sequence). DNA for the CDR3: TGTGCCAGTAGTAAGGGGACTAGCGGGAGTGGGCATGAGCAGTTCTTC. Amino acids: CASSKGTSGSGHEQFF.

This clone was picked up one time. This sequence joins TRBV27 and TRBJ1-5, with 7 positions matching TRBD1. The CDR3 sequence is 15 residues long. Germline V gene data show CDR1 as MNHEY and CDR2 as SMNVEV (reference sequence). Losses at the gene ends were 2 bases for V and 3 bases for J; bases not matched to a gene: 4. The CDR3 region is CASSLQTGNNQPQHF. The CDR3 DNA is TGTGCCAGCAGTTTACAGACAGGGAACAATCAGCCCCAGCATTTT.

This clone was recorded once. This chain connects TRBV5-1 to TRBJ2-5; the match to TRBD2 covers 12 bases. Germline CDR1 and CDR2: SGHRS and YFSETQ. V lost 2 bases, J lost 3 bases, and 5 bases stayed unmatched. This CDR3 spans 16 amino acids. CDR3 sequence: CASSLLGLAGEETQYF. Here the CDR3 DNA reads TGCGCCAGCAGCTTACTGGGACTAGCGGGTGAAGAGACCCAGTACTTC.

The chain combines TRBV28 with TRBJ2-3; no firm D call. The ends were cut back, 6 bases at V and 2 bases at J, with 12 bases in the middle. This CDR3 has 14 amino acids. Germline CDR1 reads MDHEN; CDR2 reads SYDVKM. In DNA form, the CDR3 reads TGTGCCAGCAGCCTGCTTGAGTACACAGATACGCAGTATTTT. This translates into CASSLLEYTDTQYF.

The chain couples TRBV5-1 to TRBJ2-3, with D maybe TRBD1 (6 bases). From germline, CDR1 is SGHRS and CDR2 YFSETQ. The CDR3 runs 16 residues. V gave up 2 bases and J gave up 3 bases, with 16 bases separating them. The CDR3 spells CASSFLGQGTTDTQYF. Written as DNA, the CDR3 is TGCGCCAGCAGCTTCTTGGGGCAGGGGACGACAGATACGCAGTATTTT.